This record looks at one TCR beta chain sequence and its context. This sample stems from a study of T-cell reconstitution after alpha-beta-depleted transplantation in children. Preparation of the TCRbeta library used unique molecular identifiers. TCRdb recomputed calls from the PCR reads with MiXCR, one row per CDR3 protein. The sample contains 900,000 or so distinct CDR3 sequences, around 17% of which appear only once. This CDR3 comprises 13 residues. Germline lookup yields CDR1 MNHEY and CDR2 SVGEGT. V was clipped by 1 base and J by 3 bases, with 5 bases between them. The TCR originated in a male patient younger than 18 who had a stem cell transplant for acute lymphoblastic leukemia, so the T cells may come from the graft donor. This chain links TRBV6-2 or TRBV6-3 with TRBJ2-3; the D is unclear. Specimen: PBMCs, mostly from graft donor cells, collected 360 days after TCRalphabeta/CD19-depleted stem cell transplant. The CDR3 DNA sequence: TGTGCCAGCAGTTACTATACGACAGATACGCAGTATTTT. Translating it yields CASSYYTTDTQYF.